Given below is one T cell receptor (beta chain) in context. Its antigen remains undetermined. The record has no base qualities; no much larger clone is one base away. This record belongs to a study of beta chain features in type 1 diabetes (dated by TCRdb to about 2018). Some background on the complete study: Mean age, gender distribution, total cell number and subset yield were not different between patients and healthy donors. A total of 90 million to 140 million sorted cells were examined across all samples, and RNA yield correlated strongly with the number of cells per subset. The study compared the TCRB repertoires of sorted circulating CD4+ T cell subsets in recently diagnosed type 1 diabetes patients with those in matched healthy donors. Regulatory and stem cell-like memory subsets were obtained from only 8 patients and about eight healthy donors, while naive and central memory subsets were obtained from all 28 donors.

The CDR3 spans 16 residues, from the cysteine through the phenylalanine. Of all the DNA, just the CDR3 is kept, 48 bases in frame from base 1. CDR1 and CDR2 are read off the germline V gene as MNHEY and SVGAGI. Clipping removes 2 bases from V and 9 bases from J, with 10 as the unmatched junction base count. The entire amount of isolated RNA was reverse transcribed using the High Capacity cDNA Reverse Transcription Kit, so the sequenced TCRB transcripts were expressed ones. Deep immunoSEQ sequencing was performed on naive, central memory and regulatory T cell samples, with an average of approximately 4 million total reads per sample. After sorted cells were lysed in RLT buffer, RNA was extracted with DNase-treated RNeasy Micro or Mini kits, with the choice depending on cell number. Each cell subset was processed on its own to prevent cross-contamination, while patient and healthy donor samples were processed together. The immunoSEQ multiplex PCR was used to amplify TCRB sequences from cDNA, yielding 87-bp fragments that span the CDR3 region. Sequencing of the amplicons was performed on the Illumina HiSeq platform. The original methods were these. PCR bias was computationally corrected using synthetic template baselines, reads within Hamming distance 2 were collapsed, and singletons that could not be merged were discarded. Reads were aligned to IMGT to assign V, D and J genes, CDR3 length, and insertions or deletions at six rearrangement sites. Within each subset, clonotype counts were normalized to sorted cell number, after which true diversity and Gini coefficients were computed with the tcR R package. The overlap coefficient, calculated on TCRB nucleotide sequences, was used to quantify repertoire sharing. Sourced from immuneACCESS, this table was stored by TCRdb with only in-frame sequences that have V and J called. A share of the clones is absent; for the studies checked, an unresolved V gene accounts for under half, and the remainder has no known explanation. V and J calls and clone size are given by that table; D and trimming were obtained from the DNA. Recorded for this sample are about 45,000 clones; approximately 70% of them occurred a single time. The ten largest make up more than 2% of the sample.

Here is what the overall study found, with its caveats: The naive, central memory and regulatory TCRB repertoires appeared to resemble one another more closely among patients than among healthy donors. At VDJ recombination sites, patients with type 1 diabetes made fewer insertions and deleted more nucleotides, a pattern implying thymic rearrangement abnormalities. HLA sub-analyses involved small numbers of individuals, so any influence of HLA type on TCRB rearrangement remained unresolved. A moderate but significant shortening of TCRB CDR3 length was observed in type 1 diabetes patients in all four CD4+ subsets. Because cDNA was sequenced instead of genomic DNA, highly expressing activated cells could be over-represented, though the groups showed no difference in activation or CD3 levels. Shorter templates might be favored by PCR, yet because patient and control samples were amplified and corrected together, any such skew would affect both groups equally.

A single peripheral blood draw of approximately 110 mL on average was collected from each donor into heparinised tubes. Using a panel that included CD45RO, CCR7, CD25, CD127, CD95 and CD27, naive, central memory, regulatory and stem cell-like memory CD4+ T cells were sorted on a BD FACSAria II. All sorted populations exceeded 98% purity. Right away, PBMCs were isolated by Lymphoprep density gradient centrifugation and were stained directly, with no culture step. Samples were stained and sorted in pairs, with one healthy donor and one patient per experiment, so that batch effects were minimized. The receptor comes from a woman younger than 30 with type 1 diabetes. Sequencing used Tregs from blood. Interpreted using the paper, the cell subset or site label stands for: regulatory CD4+ T cells. The chain uses TRBV6-5 and TRBJ2-4; the junction holds 10 bases that match TRBD2. The CDR3 corresponds to CASSYTGTSARSIQYF. The DNA is as follows: TGTGCCAGCAGTTACACCGGGACTAGCGCCCGAAGCATTCAGTACTTC.